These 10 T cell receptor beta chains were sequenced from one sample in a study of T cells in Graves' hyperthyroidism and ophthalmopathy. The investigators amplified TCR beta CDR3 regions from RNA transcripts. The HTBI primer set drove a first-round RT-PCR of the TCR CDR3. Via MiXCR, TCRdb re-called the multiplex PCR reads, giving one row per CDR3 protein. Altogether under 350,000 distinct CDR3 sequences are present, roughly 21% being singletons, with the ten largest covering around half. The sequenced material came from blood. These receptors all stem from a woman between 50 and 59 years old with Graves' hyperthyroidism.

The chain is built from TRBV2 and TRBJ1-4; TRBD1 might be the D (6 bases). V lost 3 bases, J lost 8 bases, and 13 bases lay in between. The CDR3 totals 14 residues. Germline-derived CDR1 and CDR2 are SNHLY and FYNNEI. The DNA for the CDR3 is TGTGCCAGCAGTGATTGGACAGCGAAAGAAAAACTGTTTTTT. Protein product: CASSDWTAKEKLFF.

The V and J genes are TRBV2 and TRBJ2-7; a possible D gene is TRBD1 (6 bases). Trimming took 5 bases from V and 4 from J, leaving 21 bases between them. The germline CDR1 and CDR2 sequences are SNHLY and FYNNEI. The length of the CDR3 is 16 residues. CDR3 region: CASSNTGTSELYEQYF. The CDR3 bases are TGTGCCAGCAGTAACACCGGGACATCCGAACTATACGAGCAGTACTTC.

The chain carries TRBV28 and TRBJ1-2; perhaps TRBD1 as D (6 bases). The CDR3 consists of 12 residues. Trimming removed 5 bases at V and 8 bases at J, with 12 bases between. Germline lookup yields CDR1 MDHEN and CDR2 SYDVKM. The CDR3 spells CASSVGGLGYTF. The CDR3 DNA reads TGTGCCAGCAGTGTGGGGGGGCTGGGCTACACCTTC.

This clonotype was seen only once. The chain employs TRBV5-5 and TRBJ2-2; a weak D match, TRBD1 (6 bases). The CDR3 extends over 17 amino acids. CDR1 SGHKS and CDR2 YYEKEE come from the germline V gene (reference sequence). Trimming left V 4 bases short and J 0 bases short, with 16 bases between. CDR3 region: CASSADQGRSNTGELFF. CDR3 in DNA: TGTGCCAGCAGCGCAGATCAGGGGCGATCGAACACCGGGGAGCTGTTTTTT.

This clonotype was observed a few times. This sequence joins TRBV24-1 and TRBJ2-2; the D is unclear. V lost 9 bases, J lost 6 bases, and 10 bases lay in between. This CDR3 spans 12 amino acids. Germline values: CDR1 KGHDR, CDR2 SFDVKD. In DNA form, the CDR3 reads TGTGCCACCGGTCGAAACGCCGGGGAGCTGTTTTTT. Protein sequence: CATGRNAGELFF.

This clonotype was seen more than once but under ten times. CDR3 in DNA: TGTGCTAGTGGTCACACCGGGGAGCAGTTCTTC. It yields the protein CASGHTGEQFF. The chain joins TRBV12-5 to TRBJ2-1; D is unclear. Germline-derived CDR1 and CDR2 are LGHNT and FRNRAP. V was clipped by 5 bases and J by 10 bases, with 9 bases between them. The CDR3 length is 11 residues.

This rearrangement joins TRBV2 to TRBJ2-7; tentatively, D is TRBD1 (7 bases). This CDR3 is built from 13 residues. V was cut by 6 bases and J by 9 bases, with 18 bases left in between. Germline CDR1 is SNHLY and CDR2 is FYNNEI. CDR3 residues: CASSLTGRNGQYF. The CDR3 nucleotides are TGTGCCAGCAGCCTGACAGGGAGGAACGGGCAGTACTTC.

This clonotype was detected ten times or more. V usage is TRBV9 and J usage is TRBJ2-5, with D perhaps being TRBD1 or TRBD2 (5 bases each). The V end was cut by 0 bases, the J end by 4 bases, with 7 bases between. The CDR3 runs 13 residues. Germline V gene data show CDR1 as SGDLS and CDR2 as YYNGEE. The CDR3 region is CASSVDGGETQYF. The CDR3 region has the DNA TGTGCCAGCAGCGTAGATGGGGGAGAGACCCAGTACTTC.

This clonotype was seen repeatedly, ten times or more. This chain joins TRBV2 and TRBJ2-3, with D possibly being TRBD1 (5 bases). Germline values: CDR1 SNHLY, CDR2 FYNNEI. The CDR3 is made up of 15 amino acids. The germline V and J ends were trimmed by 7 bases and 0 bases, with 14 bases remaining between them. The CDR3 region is CASKEQGTSTDTQYF. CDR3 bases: TGTGCCAGCAAGGAGCAGGGAACTAGCACAGATACGCAGTATTTT.

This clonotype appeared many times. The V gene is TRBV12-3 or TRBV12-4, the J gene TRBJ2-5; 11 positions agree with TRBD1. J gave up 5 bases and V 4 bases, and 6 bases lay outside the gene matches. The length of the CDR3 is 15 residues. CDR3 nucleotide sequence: TGTGCCAGCAGTTCAGGACAGGGGGCTAGGGAGACCCAGTACTTC. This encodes CASSSGQGARETQYF.